This is a list of T cell receptor beta chains from one sample in a study of cytomegalovirus exposure and HLA in healthy donors. Clones were sequenced by immunoSEQ multiplex PCR, and TCRdb holds only the in-frame ones, with some missing. The sample yields over 100,000 clones, almost 90% seen once. The specimen sequenced was PBMCs. The origin of the receptors is a woman younger than 30 in good health and CMV-seronegative. Both conserved end residues are part of each CDR3. Fields, in order: CDR3 protein, CDR3 DNA, D gene, clone size, J gene, V gene. A D gene is named only where the DNA matches it firmly. Not all rows give a size; the values are once, few, many and, for expanded clones, a class.

CASSKTSGSSHYEQYF | TGTGCCAGCAGCAAGACTAGCGGGAGCTCGCACTACGAGCAGTACTTC | TRBD2 | NA | TRBJ2-7 | TRBV7-9
CASKVDRWGQETQYF | TGTGCCAGCAAGGTGGACAGATGGGGCCAAGAGACCCAGTACTTC | NA | NA | TRBJ2-5 | TRBV2
CASSGTGRTEAFF | TGTGCCAGCAGTGGGACAGGGCGGACTGAAGCTTTCTTT | TRBD1 | NA | TRBJ1-1 | TRBV27
CASSSGTLPPYTQYF | TGTGCCAGCAGCTCCGGGACTCTCCCGCCGTATACGCAGTATTTT | NA | once | TRBJ2-3 | TRBV7-7
CASSQGPIRTSLPKANTGELFF | TGCGCCAGCAGCCAAGGACCCATCCGGACTAGCCTGCCTAAGGCGAACACCGGGGAGCTGTTTTTT | TRBD2 | NA | TRBJ2-2 | TRBV4-1
CASSQDRGPWETQYF | TGCGCCAGCAGCCAAGATAGGGGGCCGTGGGAGACCCAGTACTTC | TRBD1 | NA | TRBJ2-5 | TRBV4-1
CASSEMTGEGYTF | TGTGCCAGCAGTGAGATGACAGGGGAAGGCTACACCTTC | TRBD1 | NA | TRBJ1-2 | TRBV2
CASSLGQGIVSYEQYF | TGTGCCAGCAGCTTGGGACAGGGTATTGTCTCCTACGAGCAGTACTTC | TRBD1 | NA | TRBJ2-7 | TRBV5-4
CASSTYSGANVLTF | TGTGCCAGCAGTACATACTCTGGGGCCAACGTCCTGACTTTC | NA | NA | TRBJ2-6 | TRBV27
CASSLTGANEKLFF | TGTGCCAGCTCTTTGACAGGGGCGAACGAAAAACTGTTTTTT | TRBD1 | NA | TRBJ1-4 | TRBV18
CASSQAPYPTSNYGYTF | TGCGCCAGCAGCCAAGCCCCTTATCCCACATCTAACTATGGCTACACCTTC | NA | NA | TRBJ1-2 | TRBV4-3
CASSPLTGVELYEQYF | TGTGCCAGCAGCCCACTGACAGGGGTTGAACTCTACGAGCAGTACTTC | TRBD1 | NA | TRBJ2-7 | TRBV28
CASSLSLTGTGKNEQYF | TGTGCCAGCAGTTTATCCTTGACCGGGACAGGGAAAAACGAGCAGTACTTC | TRBD1 | NA | TRBJ2-7 | TRBV28
CASSSPGLAGSMAQYF | TGTGCCAGCAGCTCCCCCGGACTAGCGGGGTCAATGGCCCAGTACTTC | TRBD2 | NA | TRBJ2-5 | TRBV7-9
CASSFRQATDTQYF | TGTGCCAGCAGCTTTCGACAAGCCACAGATACGCAGTATTTT | NA | NA | TRBJ2-3 | TRBV5-4
CASSLGADNYGYTF | TGTGCCAGCAGCTTAGGGGCTGATAACTATGGCTACACCTTC | NA | NA | TRBJ1-2 | TRBV5-6
CASSTGRGYTF | TGTGCCAGCAGTACCGGTCGCGGCTACACCTTC | NA | NA | TRBJ1-2 | TRBV6-5
CASSIWDFDNEQFF | TGTGCCAGTAGTATCTGGGACTTCGACAATGAGCAGTTCTTC | NA | NA | TRBJ2-1 | TRBV19
CASSFTAGNYGYTF | TGTGCCAGCAGTTTCACGGCGGGGAACTATGGCTACACCTTC | NA | NA | TRBJ1-2 | TRBV6-5
CASSLGRPLQEQYF | TGTGCCAGCAGTTTGGGCAGGCCACTTCAGGAGCAGTACTTC | NA | NA | TRBJ2-7 | TRBV27
CASSSENEKLFF | TGTGCCAGCAGCAGCGAGAATGAAAAACTGTTTTTT | NA | NA | TRBJ1-4 | TRBV7-9
CASSQPARQSSGNTIYF | TGCGCCAGCAGCCAACCCGCGCGACAGAGCTCTGGAAACACCATATATTTT | NA | NA | TRBJ1-3 | TRBV4-1
CASSLTSGTYNEQFF | TGTGCCAGCAGCTTAACTAGCGGAACCTACAATGAGCAGTTCTTC | TRBD2 | NA | TRBJ2-1 | TRBV9
CASSPSGGFGWEDTQYF | TGTGCCAGCAGCCCTAGTGGCGGGTTTGGTTGGGAAGATACGCAGTATTTT | NA | NA | TRBJ2-3 | TRBV13
CASRINRDSNQPQHF | TGTGCCAGCAGGATAAATAGAGATAGCAATCAGCCCCAGCATTTT | NA | NA | TRBJ1-5 | TRBV6-5
CASSLPWTGESTGELFF | TGCGCCAGCAGCTTGCCCTGGACAGGCGAAAGCACCGGGGAGCTGTTTTTT | TRBD1 | NA | TRBJ2-2 | TRBV5-1
CASGLVRRGETQYF | TGTGCTAGTGGTTTGGTACGTCGGGGGGAGACCCAGTACTTC | NA | NA | TRBJ2-5 | TRBV12-5
CASSPLAGGITGELFF | TGTGCCAGCAGTCCCCTGGCGGGGGGCATAACCGGGGAGCTGTTTTTT | TRBD2 | NA | TRBJ2-2 | TRBV6-6
CASSSSGLGTEAFF | TGTGCCAGCAGCTCCTCAGGACTCGGCACTGAAGCTTTCTTT | NA | NA | TRBJ1-1 | TRBV11-2
CASSEQGTTEAFF | TGTGCCAGCAGTGAACAGGGAACCACTGAAGCTTTCTTT | NA | NA | TRBJ1-1 | TRBV25-1
CASSQSGTIPYEQYF | TGCGCCAGCAGCCAATCTGGGACTATACCCTACGAGCAGTACTTC | TRBD2 | NA | TRBJ2-7 | TRBV4-1
CASSFYSGRTGGYEQYF | TGTGCCAGCAGCTTCTACAGCGGGAGGACCGGGGGCTACGAGCAGTACTTC | TRBD2 | NA | TRBJ2-7 | TRBV5-6
CASSLADRGEGNTIYF | TGTGCCAGCAGCTTAGCCGATCGGGGGGAAGGAAACACCATATATTTT | NA | NA | TRBJ1-3 | TRBV7-6
CAWRARDGRWYEQFF | TGTGCCTGGAGAGCCCGGGACGGGAGGTGGTATGAGCAGTTCTTC | TRBD2 | NA | TRBJ2-1 | TRBV30
CASSSGFHTEAFF | TGTGCCAGCAGTTCGGGGTTCCACACTGAAGCTTTCTTT | NA | NA | TRBJ1-1 | TRBV6-6
CASSRASSGLVGETQYF | TGTGCCAGCAGCCGTGCTTCCAGTGGACTAGTGGGGGAGACCCAGTACTTC | TRBD2 | NA | TRBJ2-5 | TRBV7-6
CASKGDQETQYF | TGTGCCAGCAAGGGGGACCAAGAGACCCAGTACTTC | NA | NA | TRBJ2-5 | TRBV27
CASSYSGSGANVLTF | TGTGCCAGCAGTTACTCCGGTTCTGGGGCCAACGTCCTGACTTTC | NA | NA | TRBJ2-6 | TRBV6-5
CASSSPVETQYF | TGTGCCAGCAGCTCACCAGTGGAGACCCAGTACTTC | NA | NA | TRBJ2-5 | TRBV5-4
CASSLRDKANYGYTF | TGTGCCAGCAGCCTCCGGGACAAAGCTAACTATGGCTACACCTTC | NA | NA | TRBJ1-2 | TRBV5-6
CASSRITGDRYGYTF | TGTGCCAGCTCCCGCATTACAGGGGACCGCTATGGCTACACCTTC | TRBD1 | NA | TRBJ1-2 | TRBV27
CASSDGTGPYEQYF | TGTGCCAGCAGCGACGGGACAGGGCCCTACGAGCAGTACTTC | TRBD1 | NA | TRBJ2-7 | TRBV11-2
CATLSGQAPSYEQYF | TGTGCCACCCTTAGCGGACAGGCCCCGTCCTACGAGCAGTACTTC | NA | NA | TRBJ2-7 | TRBV19
CASSRTGYAEAFF | TGCGCCAGCAGCCGCACAGGGTACGCTGAAGCTTTCTTT | NA | NA | TRBJ1-1 | TRBV4-3
CASTSGRPNEKLFF | TGTGCCAGTACTAGCGGGAGGCCTAATGAAAAACTGTTTTTT | NA | once | TRBJ1-4 | TRBV19
CASSLAGGRETQYF | TGTGCCAGCAGTTTAGCGGGAGGCAGGGAGACCCAGTACTTC | TRBD2 | NA | TRBJ2-5 | TRBV6-5
CATRILRQGVYTQYF | TGCGCCACCCGTATATTGAGACAGGGCGTGTATACGCAGTATTTT | TRBD1 | NA | TRBJ2-3 | TRBV10-1
CASNRLAGYNEQFF | TGTGCCAGCAATCGACTAGCGGGCTACAATGAGCAGTTCTTC | TRBD2 | NA | TRBJ2-1 | TRBV28
CASSLVRGEQFF | TGTGCCAGCAGCTTGGTCCGGGGGGAGCAGTTCTTC | NA | NA | TRBJ2-1 | TRBV5-6
CASSYFDEQFF | TGTGCCAGCAGTTACTTCGATGAGCAGTTCTTC | NA | NA | TRBJ2-1 | TRBV9